This passage covers 2 T cell receptor beta chains from one sample sequenced in a study of blood T cell repertoires in COVID-19. Generated by immunoSEQ multiplex PCR, the TCRdb table keeps only in-frame clones and is missing some. In the table there are about 240,000 clones, 75% to 90% of which are singletons. Sequenced sample: peripheral blood. Receptor source: a woman aged 60-75 years with active or convalescent COVID-19.

The chain has TRBV18 and TRBJ2-4, with a possible D match to TRBD1 (6 bases). Germline CDR1 and CDR2: KGHSH and LQKENI. This CDR3 region has 16 residues. V was cut by 2 bases and J by 1 base, with 12 bases left in between. CDR3 in amino acids: CASSPDRWLAKNIQYF. The CDR3 DNA reads TGTGCCAGCTCACCAGACAGGTGGTTGGCCAAAAACATTCAGTACTTC.

The rearrangement uses TRBV28 and TRBJ2-5; D is uncertain. The CDR3 runs to 15 residues. Trimming stripped 6 bases from V and 1 base from J, with 15 bases between. Germline loops: CDR1 MDHEN, CDR2 SYDVKM. The CDR3, as DNA: TGTGCCAGCAGCCAGACTCCTTACCTCCAAGAGACCCAGTACTTC. It is translated as CASSQTPYLQETQYF.